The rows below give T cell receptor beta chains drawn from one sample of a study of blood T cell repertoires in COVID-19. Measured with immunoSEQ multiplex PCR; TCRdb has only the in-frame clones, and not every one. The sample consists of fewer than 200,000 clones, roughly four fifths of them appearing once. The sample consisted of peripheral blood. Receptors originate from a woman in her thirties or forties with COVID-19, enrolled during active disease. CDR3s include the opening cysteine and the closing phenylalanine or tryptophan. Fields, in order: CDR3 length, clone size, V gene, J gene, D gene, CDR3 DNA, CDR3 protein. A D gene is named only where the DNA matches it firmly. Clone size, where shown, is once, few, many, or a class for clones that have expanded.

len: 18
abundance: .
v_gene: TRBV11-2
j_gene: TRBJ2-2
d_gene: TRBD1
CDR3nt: TGTGCCAGCAGCCCCGGGACAGTTTCCCCTCATTCCACCGGGGAGCTGTTTTTT
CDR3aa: CASSPGTVSPHSTGELFF

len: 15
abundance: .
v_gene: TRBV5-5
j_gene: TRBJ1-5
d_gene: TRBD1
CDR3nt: TGTGCCAGCAGCCAGTTGACAGGGATCAATCAGCCCCAGCATTTT
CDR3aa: CASSQLTGINQPQHF

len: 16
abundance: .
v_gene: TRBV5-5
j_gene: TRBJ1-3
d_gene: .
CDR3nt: TGTGCCAGCAGCTTTAGGGACTGGCGCTCTGGAAACACCATATATTTT
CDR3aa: CASSFRDWRSGNTIYF

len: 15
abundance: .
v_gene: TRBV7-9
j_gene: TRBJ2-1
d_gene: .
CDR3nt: TGTGCCAGCAGCTTAGTCTCGCGGAGCTACAATGAGCAGTTCTTC
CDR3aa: CASSLVSRSYNEQFF

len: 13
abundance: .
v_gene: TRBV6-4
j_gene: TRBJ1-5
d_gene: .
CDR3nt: TGTGCCAGCAGCAGTACGAGCAATCAGCCCCAGCATTTT
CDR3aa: CASSSTSNQPQHF

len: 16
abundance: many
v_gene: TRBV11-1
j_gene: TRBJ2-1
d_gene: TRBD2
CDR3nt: TGTGCCAGCAGCTCCAGCGGGGGGGCGGCTTCGAGTGAGCAGTTCTTC
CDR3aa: CASSSSGGAASSEQFF

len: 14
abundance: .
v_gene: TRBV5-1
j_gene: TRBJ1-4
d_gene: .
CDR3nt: TGCGCCAGCAGCTTCCTTGCAACTAATGAAAAACTGTTTTTT
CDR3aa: CASSFLATNEKLFF

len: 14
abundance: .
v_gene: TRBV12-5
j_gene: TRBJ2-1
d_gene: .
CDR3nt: TGTGCTAGTGCCCAGGGGTCCCCTAAGAATGAGCAGTTCTTC
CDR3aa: CASAQGSPKNEQFF

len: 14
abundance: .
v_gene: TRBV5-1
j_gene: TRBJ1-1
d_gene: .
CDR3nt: TGCGCCAGCAGCTTGGTTTGGGGGGGCATTGAAGCTTTCTTT
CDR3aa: CASSLVWGGIEAFF

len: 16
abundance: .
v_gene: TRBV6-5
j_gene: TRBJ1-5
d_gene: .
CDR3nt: TGTGCCAGCAGTTACGCCCGACAGGTACCGTTTCAGCCCCAGCATTTT
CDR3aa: CASSYARQVPFQPQHF

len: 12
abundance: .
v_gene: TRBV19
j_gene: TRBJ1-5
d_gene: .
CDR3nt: TGTGCCAGTAGTATCGGGAATCAGCCCCAGCATTTT
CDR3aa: CASSIGNQPQHF

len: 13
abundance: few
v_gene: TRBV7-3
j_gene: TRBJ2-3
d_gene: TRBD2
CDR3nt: TGTGCCAGCAGCGGCCCGACTAGCAATACGCAGTATTTT
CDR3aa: CASSGPTSNTQYF

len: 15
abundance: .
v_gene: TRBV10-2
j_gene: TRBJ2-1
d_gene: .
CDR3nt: TGCGCCAGCAGTGACTTTCGGCGGGGGCGGAATGAGCAGTTCTTC
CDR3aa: CASSDFRRGRNEQFF

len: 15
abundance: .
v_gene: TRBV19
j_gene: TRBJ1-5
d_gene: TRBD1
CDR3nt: TGTGCCAGTAGTAGGGACAGGGGGATCAATCAGCCCCAGCATTTT
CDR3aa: CASSRDRGINQPQHF

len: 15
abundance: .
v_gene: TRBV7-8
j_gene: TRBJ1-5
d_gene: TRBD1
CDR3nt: TGTGCCAGCAGCTTAGGGACAGGGGGCAGTCAGCCCCAGCATTTT
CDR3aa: CASSLGTGGSQPQHF

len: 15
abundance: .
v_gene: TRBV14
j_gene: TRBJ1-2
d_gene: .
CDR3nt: TGTGCCAGCAGCCCGGGGGGGGGAGTCAACTATGGCTACACCTTC
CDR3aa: CASSPGGGVNYGYTF

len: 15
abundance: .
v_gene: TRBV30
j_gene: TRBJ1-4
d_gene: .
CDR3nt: TGTGCCTGGAGTAACTACGGGGGGCGCAATGAAAAACTGTTTTTT
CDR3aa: CAWSNYGGRNEKLFF

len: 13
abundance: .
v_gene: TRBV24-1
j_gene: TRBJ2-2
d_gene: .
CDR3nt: TGTGCCACCAGTGATTCAGTTCGAGGGGAGCTGTTTTTT
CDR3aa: CATSDSVRGELFF

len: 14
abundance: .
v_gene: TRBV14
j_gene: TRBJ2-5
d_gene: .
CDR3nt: TGTGCCAGCAGCACAGGACAGTTGGAAGAGACCCAGTACTTC
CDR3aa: CASSTGQLEETQYF

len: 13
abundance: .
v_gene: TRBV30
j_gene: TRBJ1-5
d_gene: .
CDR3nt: TGTGCCTGGAGTGTACAGACCCATCAGCCCCAGCATTTT
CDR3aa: CAWSVQTHQPQHF

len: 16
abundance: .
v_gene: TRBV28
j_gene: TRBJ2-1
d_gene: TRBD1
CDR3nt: TGTGCCAGCAGACCCATCGGGGCCGCAGGGGGCGATGAGCAGTTCTTC
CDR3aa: CASRPIGAAGGDEQFF

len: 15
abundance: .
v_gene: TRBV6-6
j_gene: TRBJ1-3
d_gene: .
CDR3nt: TGTGCCAGCTTACCTGATCGGACAGCTGGAAACACCATATATTTT
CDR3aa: CASLPDRTAGNTIYF

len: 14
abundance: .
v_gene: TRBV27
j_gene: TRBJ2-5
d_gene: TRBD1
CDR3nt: TGTGCCAGCAGTTCGGGACAGGGCCAAGAGACCCAGTACTTC
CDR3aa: CASSSGQGQETQYF

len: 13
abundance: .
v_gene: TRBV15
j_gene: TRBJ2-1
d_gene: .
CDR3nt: TGTGCCACCAGCAGCCTACGGGTCAATGAGCAGTTCTTC
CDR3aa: CATSSLRVNEQFF

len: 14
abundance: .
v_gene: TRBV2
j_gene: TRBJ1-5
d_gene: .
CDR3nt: TGTGCCAGCAGTAGGGACACTCGATATCAGCCCCAGCATTTT
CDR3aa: CASSRDTRYQPQHF

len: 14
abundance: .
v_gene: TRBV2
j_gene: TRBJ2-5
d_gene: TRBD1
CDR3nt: TGTGCCAGCGGCCGGGGACAGACCCAAGAGACCCAGTACTTC
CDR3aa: CASGRGQTQETQYF

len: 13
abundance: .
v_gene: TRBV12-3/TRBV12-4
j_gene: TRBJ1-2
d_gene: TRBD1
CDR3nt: TGTGCCAGCAGTTGGGACAGGGGGTATGGCTACACCTTC
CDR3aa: CASSWDRGYGYTF

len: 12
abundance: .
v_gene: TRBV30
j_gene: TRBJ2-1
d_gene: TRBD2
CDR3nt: TGTGCCTGGAGGGCTAGCGGGATCGAGCAGTTCTTC
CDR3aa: CAWRASGIEQFF

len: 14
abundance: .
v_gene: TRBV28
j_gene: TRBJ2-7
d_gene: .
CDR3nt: TGTGCCAGCAAGGTGGAACAGGGAAGGGACGAGCAGTACTTC
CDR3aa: CASKVEQGRDEQYF

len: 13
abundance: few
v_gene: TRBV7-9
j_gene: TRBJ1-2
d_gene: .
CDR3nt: TGTGCCAGCAGCCGGACAGCCGACCGGGGCTACACCTTC
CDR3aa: CASSRTADRGYTF

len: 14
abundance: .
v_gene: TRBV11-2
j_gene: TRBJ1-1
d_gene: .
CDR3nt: TGTGCCAGCAGCTTATTGCTGGGGAGCACTGAAGCTTTCTTT
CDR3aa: CASSLLLGSTEAFF

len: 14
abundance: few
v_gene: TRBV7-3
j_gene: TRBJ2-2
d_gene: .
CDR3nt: TGTGCCAGCAGCTTAATTAGGAACACCGGGGAGCTGTTTTTT
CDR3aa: CASSLIRNTGELFF